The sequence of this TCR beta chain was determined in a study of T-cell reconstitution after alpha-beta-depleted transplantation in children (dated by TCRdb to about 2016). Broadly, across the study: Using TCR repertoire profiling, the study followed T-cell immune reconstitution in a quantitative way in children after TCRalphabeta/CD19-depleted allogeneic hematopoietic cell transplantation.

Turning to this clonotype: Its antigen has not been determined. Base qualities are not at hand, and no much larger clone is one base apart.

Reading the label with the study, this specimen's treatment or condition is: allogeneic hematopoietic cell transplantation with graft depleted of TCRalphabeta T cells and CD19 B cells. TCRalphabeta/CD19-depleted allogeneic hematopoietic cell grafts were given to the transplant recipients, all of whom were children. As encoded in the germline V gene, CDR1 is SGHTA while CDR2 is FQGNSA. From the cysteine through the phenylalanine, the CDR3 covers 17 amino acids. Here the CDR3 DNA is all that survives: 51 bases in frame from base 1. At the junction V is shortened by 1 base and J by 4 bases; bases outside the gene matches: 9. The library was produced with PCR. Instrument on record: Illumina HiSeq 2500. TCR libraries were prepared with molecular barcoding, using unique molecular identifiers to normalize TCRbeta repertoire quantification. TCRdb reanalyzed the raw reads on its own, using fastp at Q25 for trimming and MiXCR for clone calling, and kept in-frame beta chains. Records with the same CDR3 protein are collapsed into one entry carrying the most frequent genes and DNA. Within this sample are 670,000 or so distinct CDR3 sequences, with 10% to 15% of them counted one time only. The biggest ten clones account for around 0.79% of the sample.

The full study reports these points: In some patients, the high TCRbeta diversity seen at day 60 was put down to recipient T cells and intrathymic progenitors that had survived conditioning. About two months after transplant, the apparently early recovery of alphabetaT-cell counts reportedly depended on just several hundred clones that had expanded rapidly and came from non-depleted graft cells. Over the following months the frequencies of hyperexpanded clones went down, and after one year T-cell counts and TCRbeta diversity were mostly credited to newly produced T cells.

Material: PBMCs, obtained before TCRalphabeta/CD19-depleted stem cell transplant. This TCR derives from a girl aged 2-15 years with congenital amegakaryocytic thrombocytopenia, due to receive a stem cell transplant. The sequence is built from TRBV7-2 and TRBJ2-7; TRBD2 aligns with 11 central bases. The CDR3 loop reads CASSLVPTSGRGYEQYF. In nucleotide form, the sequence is TGTGCCAGCAGCTTAGTCCCCACTAGCGGGAGAGGGTACGAGCAGTACTTC.